Below, 11 T cell receptor beta chains from the same sample are listed, as sequenced in a study of T cell responses to AZD1222 COVID-19 vaccine. Profiling relied on immunoSEQ multiplex PCR, and the TCRdb table lists in-frame clones only, not all of them. Of approximately 180,000 clones listed, roughly nine tenths are singletons. The material sequenced was peripheral blood, taken on day 0 of AZD1222 vaccination. These receptor sequences come from an adult in good health.

The chain couples TRBV5-1 to TRBJ1-2, with unresolved D. This CDR3 is 12 amino acids long. Trimming took off 3 bases at V and 7 bases at J, with 10 bases between the two ends. The germline V gene encodes CDR1 SGHRS and CDR2 YFSETQ. DNA for the CDR3: TGCGCCAGCAGCTCCTCGGTAGGTGGCTACACCTTC. This encodes CASSSSVGGYTF.

This clone was detected once. This sequence joins TRBV14 and TRBJ2-1; perhaps TRBD1 as D (5 bases). CDR1 and CDR2 from the germline V gene are SGHDN and FVKESK. V shed 3 bases and J shed 4 bases, with 28 bases lying between them. The CDR3 has 20 amino acids. CDR3 nucleotide sequence: TGTGCCAGCAGCCAGCTACCCCAGGGTCTTGCAGGGATCGAGTACAATGAGCAGTTCTTC. Encoded protein: CASSQLPQGLAGIEYNEQFF. The entire variable domain, with the rest obtained from reference TRBV14 and TRBJ2-1, is as follows: EAGVTQFPSHSVIEKGQTVTLRCDPISGHDNLYWYRRVMGKEIKFLLHFVKESKQDESGMPNNRFLAERTGGTYSTLKVQPAELEDSGVYFCASSQLPQGLAGIEYNEQFFGPGTRLTVL.

This rearrangement joins TRBV19 to TRBJ2-3; D not certain. The CDR3 totals 14 residues. Trimming cost V 5 bases and J 1 base, with 10 bases left between them. Germline V gene sequence: CDR1 LNHDA, CDR2 SQIVND (reference sequence). The CDR3 loop reads CASSLLPGTDTQYF. In DNA, the CDR3 is TGTGCCAGTAGTCTCCTCCCTGGCACAGATACGCAGTATTTT.

The genes are TRBV6-2 or TRBV6-3 and TRBJ2-7; no firm D call. Between the trimmed V and J ends, which lost 0 bases and 7 bases, there was a span of 10 bases. There are 13 residues in the CDR3. Germline CDR1 and CDR2: MNHEY and SVGEGT. CDR3 in amino acids: CASSYSPDREQYF. The DNA for the CDR3 is TGTGCCAGCAGTTACTCGCCGGATCGGGAGCAGTACTTC.

The CDR3 reads CASSISGGMNTEAFF. In DNA form, the CDR3 reads TGTGCCAGCAGCATATCAGGGGGCATGAACACTGAAGCTTTCTTT. The chain combines TRBV6-5 with TRBJ1-1; the match to TRBD1 covers 8 bases. V gave up 6 bases and J gave up 0 bases; unmatched junction bases: 6. CDR1 is MNHEY and CDR2 is SVGAGI in the germline V gene. The CDR3 length is 15 residues.

This sequence joins TRBV19 and TRBJ2-6; D gene uncertain. This CDR3 comprises 13 residues. V was cut by 9 bases and J by 0 bases, with 6 bases left in between. The germline CDR1 and CDR2 sequences are LNHDA and SQIVND (reference sequence). CDR3 sequence reads: CASRGSGANVLTF. CDR3 coding DNA: TGTGCCAGCCGAGGCTCTGGGGCCAACGTCCTGACTTTC.

V and J are TRBV5-1 and TRBJ1-1; D not certain. Deletions cut 8 bases from V and 8 bases from J, with 13 bases between. Per the germline V gene, CDR1 is SGHRS and CDR2 is YFSETQ. The CDR3 is 11 amino acids. In DNA form, the CDR3 reads TGCGCCAGTAGATCGGGGAGCGAAGCTTTCTTT. Its protein is CASRSGSEAFF. The whole variable domain, remainder taken from reference TRBV5-1 and TRBJ1-1, is KAGVTQTPRYLIKTRGQQVTLSCSPISGHRSVSWYQQTPGQGLQFLFEYFSETQRNKGNFPGRFSGRQFSNSRSEMNVSTLELGDSALYLCASRSGSEAFFGQGTRLTVV.

The V and J genes are TRBV15 and TRBJ2-1; D is possibly TRBD1 or TRBD2 (5 bases each). The CDR3 has 15 amino acids. Germline V lookup: CDR1 LNHNV, CDR2 YYDKDF (reference sequence). The V end was cut by 5 bases, the J end by 3 bases, with 14 bases between. The CDR3 reads CATSQPRGYYNEQFF. The CDR3 region has the DNA TGTGCCACCAGCCAACCCCGGGGCTACTACAATGAGCAGTTCTTC. The whole variable domain, remainder taken from reference TRBV15 and TRBJ2-1, is DAMVIQNPRYQVTQFGKPVTLSCSQTLNHNVMYWYQQKSSQAPKLLFHYYDKDFNNEADTPDNFQSRRPNTSFCFLDIRSPGLGDTAMYLCATSQPRGYYNEQFFGPGTRLTVL.

This chain links TRBV11-2 with TRBJ2-7; TRBD1 aligns across 9 bases. The J segment lost 3 bases and the V segment lost 5 bases, leaving 5 bases of the junction unmatched. The germline CDR1 and CDR2 sequences are SGHAT and FQNNGV. The CDR3 loop spans 14 amino acids. The CDR3 DNA is TGTGCCAGCAGCCAGGGACAGGGAGGCTACGAGCAGTACTTC. Translating it yields CASSQGQGGYEQYF.

The chain couples TRBV24-1 to TRBJ1-5; 9 nucleotides agree with TRBD1. V was pared by 5 bases and J by 5 bases, with 3 bases of the junction left unmatched. CDR3 size: 14 residues. CDR1 is KGHDR, CDR2 SFDVKD, per germline. The CDR3 DNA reads TGTGCCACCAGTGGGGACAGGGTGGATCAGCCCCAGCATTTT. Translation gives CATSGDRVDQPQHF.

The V and J genes are TRBV19 and TRBJ1-5, with TRBD1 identical over 7 bases. This CDR3 is 16 amino acids long. Trimming cost V 3 bases and J 3 bases; bases outside gene matches: 8. Germline-derived CDR1 and CDR2 are LNHDA and SQIVND (reference sequence). The CDR3, as DNA: TGTGCCAGTAGTATGAGAGGGAAGGGGGCCAATCAGCCCCAGCATTTT. Protein: CASSMRGKGANQPQHF.